This TCR beta chain was identified in a study of CD8 T cells in Susac syndrome. Controls were healthy donors (matched for age and sex). Purification of the CD8+ and CD4+ T cells relied on negative isolation, and TEMRA cells underwent FACS enrichment. Reverse transcription used about 0.5 to 1 ug RNA and random hexamers. TCRdb re-called the immunoSEQ multiplex PCR reads with MiXCR, one entry per CDR3 protein. This sample yields about 80,000 distinct CDR3 sequences, of which about 93% are seen a single time; about 0.3% belongs to the top ten. V lost 4 bases and J lost 7; bases outside the gene matches: 10. The germline V gene has CDR1 SGHVS and CDR2 FQNEAQ. The CDR3 has 16 amino acids.

This chain links TRBV7-8 with TRBJ2-1, with 10 positions matching TRBD2. The TCR originated in a human donor in good health. The specimen sequenced was CD8+ T cells from PBMCs. Here the CDR3 reads CASSSRGSAGGNEQFF. The CDR3 coding sequence is TGTGCCAGCAGCTCGAGGGGATCAGCGGGGGGGAATGAGCAGTTCTTC. The variable domain in full, with the rest retrieved from reference TRBV7-8 and TRBJ2-1, is GAGVSQSPRYKVAKRGQDVALRCDPISGHVSLFWYQQALGQGPEFLTYFQNEAQLDKSGLPSDRFFAERPEGSVSTLKIQRTQQEDSAVYLCASSSRGSAGGNEQFFGPGTRLTVL.